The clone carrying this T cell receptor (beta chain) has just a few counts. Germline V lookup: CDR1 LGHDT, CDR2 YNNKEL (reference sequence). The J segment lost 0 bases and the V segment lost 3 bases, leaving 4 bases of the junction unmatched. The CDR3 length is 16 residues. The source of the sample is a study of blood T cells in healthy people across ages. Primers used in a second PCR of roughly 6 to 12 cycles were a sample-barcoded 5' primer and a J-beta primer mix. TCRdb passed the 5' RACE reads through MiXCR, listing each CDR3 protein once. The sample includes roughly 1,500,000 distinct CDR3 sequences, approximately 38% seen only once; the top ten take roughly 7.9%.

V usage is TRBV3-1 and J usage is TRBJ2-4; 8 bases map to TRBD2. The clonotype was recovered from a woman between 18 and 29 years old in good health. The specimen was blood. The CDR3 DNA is TGTGCCAGCAGCCAGGAGCGGGGGCGAGCCAAAAACATTCAGTACTTC. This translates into CASSQERGRAKNIQYF.